This TCR beta chain appears in the sequencing data of a study of OX40 agonist ivuxolimab in advanced cancers. Trimming took off 1 base at V and 13 bases at J, with 19 bases between the two ends. In germline, CDR1 is SEHNR, CDR2 FQNEAQ (reference sequence). This CDR3 is 14 amino acids long. The repertoire was sequenced with immunoSEQ multiplex PCR; TCRdb's copy has only in-frame clones and lacks some. The sample holds around 70,000 clones; roughly 90% are singletons and the top ten take 6.5% to 8.5%. The sample consisted of CD4+ or CD8+ T cells sorted from blood, taken in a trial of the OX40 agonist ivuxolimab. V usage is TRBV7-9 and J usage is TRBJ1-1; no clear D gene. This TCR came from an adult with an advanced solid tumor such as melanoma, head and neck, liver or kidney cancer. CDR3 sequence reads: CASSLVTGAYLDFF. The CDR3 bases are TGTGCCAGCAGCTTAGTAACGGGAGCCTACCTTGATTTCTTT.